These T cell receptor beta chains were read from a single sample in a study of neurological immune-mediated disorders. TCRdb re-called the 5' RACE reads with MiXCR, one entry per CDR3 protein. The table records 70,000 or so distinct CDR3 sequences, more than 3% of them present only once. The sequencing sample was made of PBMCs. The origin of the receptors is a woman aged 45 to 65 with multiple sclerosis. The CDR3 runs from the conserved cysteine through the conserved F or W. D genes are given only for firm matches. Clone size appears in some rows only: once, few, many, or a class for an expanded clone.

>-|14|TRBJ2-5|TRBV5-1|many
CASSQVWGRETQYF
TGCGCCAGCAGCCAGGTCTGGGGGCGGGAGACCCAGTACTTC
>TRBD1|15|TRBJ2-7|TRBV20-1|many
CSARGYRDSPREQYF
TGCAGTGCTAGGGGCTACCGGGACAGCCCTAGAGAGCAGTACTTC
>-|15|TRBJ2-2|TRBV5-1|few
CASSQKDGVGGELFF
TGCGCCAGCAGCCAGAAGGACGGGGTAGGCGGGGAGCTGTTTTTT
>TRBD2|15|TRBJ2-3|TRBV20-1|many
CSARAGGNSADTQYF
TGCAGTGCTAGAGCGGGAGGGAATAGCGCAGATACGCAGTATTTT
>-|12|TRBJ1-1|TRBV12-3/TRBV12-4|many
CASSLRATEAFF
TGTGCCAGCAGTTTGAGGGCCACTGAAGCTTTCTTT
>-|12|TRBJ1-1|TRBV19|-
CASSIRSTEAFF
TGTGCCAGTAGTATAAGGTCTACTGAAGCTTTCTTT
>-|15|TRBJ1-1|TRBV9|many
CASSPRTHPDAEAFF
TGTGCCAGCAGCCCCAGGACCCACCCGGACGCTGAAGCTTTCTTT
>-|13|TRBJ2-1|TRBV20-1|many
CSASTGIVNEQFF
TGCAGTGCTAGCACAGGGATAGTGAATGAGCAGTTCTTC
>-|12|TRBJ2-5|TRBV7-9|many
CATHGQGETQYF
TGTGCCACCCATGGGCAGGGGGAGACCCAGTACTTC
>-|13|TRBJ1-1|TRBV9|many
CASSVVEDTEAFF
TGTGCCAGCAGCGTAGTAGAGGACACTGAAGCTTTCTTT
>TRBD2|16|TRBJ2-1|TRBV9|many
CASSARAGAGYNEQFF
TGTGCCAGCAGCGCACGAGCGGGAGCAGGGTACAATGAGCAGTTCTTC
>TRBD2|13|TRBJ2-7|TRBV3-1|many
CASSIAGGGEQYF
TGTGCCAGCAGCATAGCGGGTGGAGGCGAGCAGTACTTC
>-|15|TRBJ1-4|TRBV4-2|many
CASSQDPTFNEKLFF
TGTGCCAGCAGCCAAGATCCAACCTTTAATGAAAAACTGTTTTTT
>-|13|TRBJ1-1|TRBV6-2/TRBV6-3|many
CASTWGQNTEAFF
TGTGCCAGCACCTGGGGACAGAACACTGAAGCTTTCTTT
>-|16|TRBJ2-5|TRBV4-3|many
CASSQEGRGSQETQYF
TGCGCCAGCAGCCAAGAGGGACGGGGTTCCCAAGAGACCCAGTACTTC
>-|16|TRBJ2-4|TRBV2|many
CASGNGDLGAKNIQYF
TGTGCCAGCGGAAATGGGGACCTCGGGGCCAAAAACATTCAGTACTTC
>TRBD1|15|TRBJ2-4|TRBV7-2|many
CASSRGTGGKNIQYF
TGTGCCAGCAGCAGGGGGACAGGGGGCAAAAACATTCAGTACTTC
>TRBD2|13|TRBJ2-4|TRBV20-1|many
CSARGSGSNIQYF
TGCAGTGCTAGAGGGAGCGGGAGTAACATTCAGTACTTC
>-|15|TRBJ2-1|TRBV4-1|few
CASSPDNRQAEKQFF
TGCGCCAGCAGCCCTGATAATCGACAGGCCGAAAAGCAGTTCTTC
>-|15|TRBJ2-1|TRBV6-4|many
CASITPFPEYNEQFF
TGTGCCAGCATAACCCCCTTTCCTGAGTACAATGAGCAGTTCTTC
>-|16|TRBJ2-2|TRBV5-1|many
CASTSSGPRVTGELFF
TGCGCCAGCACCTCGAGCGGCCCGCGGGTCACCGGGGAGCTGTTTTTT
>-|15|TRBJ2-1|TRBV6-2/TRBV6-3|many
CASSYPGATGYEQFF
TGTGCCAGCAGTTACCCCGGCGCTACGGGGTATGAGCAGTTCTTC
>TRBD2|18|TRBJ2-1|TRBV4-2|many
CASSQSSGGRISYNEQFF
TGTGCCAGCAGCCAATCTAGCGGGGGGCGGATCTCCTACAATGAGCAGTTCTTC
>TRBD2|19|TRBJ2-1|TRBV5-1|many
CASSPAGLAGGNSYNEQFF
TGCGCCAGCAGCCCCGCGGGCCTAGCGGGGGGGAACTCCTACAATGAGCAGTTCTTC
>TRBD2|15|TRBJ2-3|TRBV20-1|many
CSARDGRAGTDTQYF
TGCAGTGCTAGAGACGGGAGGGCTGGGACAGATACGCAGTATTTT
>-|13|TRBJ1-1|TRBV6-5|many
CASRRFEWLEAFF
TGTGCCAGCCGGCGATTCGAATGGCTTGAAGCTTTCTTT
>TRBD2|15|TRBJ2-7|TRBV12-3/TRBV12-4|many
CASSLASGRPYEQYF
TGTGCCAGCAGTTTAGCTAGCGGGAGGCCCTACGAGCAGTACTTC
>-|13|TRBJ2-3|TRBV20-1|many
CSARGVASDTQYF
TGCAGTGCTAGAGGGGTAGCATCAGATACGCAGTATTTT
>TRBD2|14|TRBJ2-5|TRBV12-3/TRBV12-4|many
CASTRTSGSPTQYF
TGTGCCAGCACCAGGACTAGCGGGAGCCCCACCCAGTACTTC
>-|16|TRBJ1-6|TRBV5-1|many
CASSLAGSLNNSPLHF
TGCGCCAGCAGCTTGGCTGGGAGCCTTAATAATTCACCCCTCCACTTT
>TRBD2|17|TRBJ2-3|TRBV4-1|many
CASSQDGSSGPTDTQYF
TGCGCCAGCAGCCAAGACGGATCTAGCGGGCCGACAGATACGCAGTATTTT
>-|12|TRBJ1-1|TRBV20-1|many
CSGERGTLGAFF
TGCAGTGGGGAGAGAGGCACCTTGGGAGCTTTCTTT
>-|16|TRBJ2-1|TRBV4-2|-
CASSQEHTGSVHEQFF
TGTGCCAGCAGCCAAGAGCACACCGGGTCAGTCCATGAGCAGTTCTTC
>TRBD1|16|TRBJ2-7|TRBV12-3/TRBV12-4|many
CASRLGTGKLSYEQYF
TGTGCCAGCAGGCTTGGGACAGGGAAGTTGTCCTACGAGCAGTACTTC
>-|13|TRBJ1-2|TRBV24-1|many
CATRSAVDYGYTF
TGTGCCACCAGATCGGCAGTGGACTATGGCTACACCTTC
>-|14|TRBJ1-1|TRBV20-1|many
CSARSAGNSAEAFF
TGCAGTGCTAGAAGTGCAGGGAATTCCGCTGAAGCTTTCTTT
>TRBD1|14|TRBJ1-2|TRBV5-1|many
CASSLTGEIIGYTF
TGCGCCAGCAGCTTGACAGGGGAGATTATTGGCTACACCTTC
>-|14|TRBJ2-1|TRBV11-2|many
CASSIRVTFGEQFF
TGTGCCAGCAGCATAAGAGTCACGTTCGGGGAGCAGTTCTTC
>-|18|TRBJ2-1|TRBV5-1|many
CASSLGGGKPLSYNEQFF
TGCGCCAGCAGCTTGGGTGGAGGGAAGCCCCTCTCCTACAATGAGCAGTTCTTC
>-|13|TRBJ1-1|TRBV7-9|many
CASSLRADTEAFF
TGTGCCAGCAGCTTGAGGGCCGACACTGAAGCTTTCTTT
>-|15|TRBJ1-1|TRBV7-2|many
CASSLGQALNTEAFF
TGTGCCAGCAGCTTAGGTCAGGCGTTGAACACTGAAGCTTTCTTT
>-|17|TRBJ2-2|TRBV5-5|many
CASSFRITPANTGELFF
TGTGCCAGCAGCTTTCGGATAACACCGGCGAACACCGGGGAGCTGTTTTTT
>-|13|TRBJ2-1|TRBV7-2|-
CASSLFSRDEQFF
TGTGCCAGCAGCTTATTTTCCAGGGATGAGCAGTTCTTC
>-|16|TRBJ2-1|TRBV20-1|many
CSAGYRLPDSDNEQFF
TGCAGTGCTGGGTATCGACTCCCCGACAGCGACAATGAGCAGTTCTTC
>TRBD1|18|TRBJ1-5|TRBV4-2|many
CASSQDPHRGRDNQPQHF
TGTGCCAGCAGCCAAGACCCACACAGGGGACGGGACAATCAGCCCCAGCATTTT
>-|12|TRBJ1-2|TRBV20-1|many
CSADHRAAGYTF
TGCAGCGCAGACCACAGGGCGGCTGGCTACACCTTC
>TRBD1|17|TRBJ2-2|TRBV6-2/TRBV6-3|many
CASSFLYGQGASGELFF
TGTGCCAGCAGTTTCCTATACGGACAGGGGGCATCCGGGGAGCTGTTTTTT
>-|16|TRBJ1-1|TRBV7-8|few
CASSLEGSGIGTEAFF
TGTGCCAGCAGCTTAGAAGGGAGCGGAATTGGGACTGAAGCTTTCTTT
>-|17|TRBJ1-5|TRBV28|few
CASSPQGQVRGNQPQHF
TGTGCCAGCAGTCCCCAGGGGCAGGTTCGGGGCAATCAGCCCCAGCATTTT
>-|12|TRBJ1-1|TRBV7-2|many
CASSPLVFEAFF
TGTGCCAGCAGCCCACTGGTGTTCGAAGCTTTCTTT
>-|13|TRBJ2-1|TRBV5-1|many
CASSLARLNEQFF
TGCGCCAGCAGCTTGGCTAGGCTCAATGAGCAGTTCTTC
>-|15|TRBJ2-5|TRBV7-2|many
CASSARDGVLDAQYF
TGTGCCAGCAGCGCCAGGGACGGCGTCCTTGATGCCCAGTACTTC
>-|15|TRBJ1-1|TRBV11-2|-
CASSLDGGSITEAFF
TGTGCCAGCAGCTTAGATGGGGGGTCGATCACTGAAGCTTTCTTT
>-|15|TRBJ2-3|TRBV5-1|-
CASSLVQPSTDTQYF
TGCGCCAGCAGCTTGGTCCAGCCTAGCACAGATACGCAGTATTTT
>-|15|TRBJ1-1|TRBV7-8|many
CASSPPWGGSTEAFF
TGTGCCAGCAGCCCCCCCTGGGGGGGTTCGACTGAAGCTTTCTTT
>-|17|TRBJ2-2|TRBV3-1|many
CASSLREGQASTGELFF
TGTGCCAGCAGCCTAAGGGAGGGACAGGCGTCGACCGGGGAGCTGTTTTTT
>TRBD1|15|TRBJ2-7|TRBV5-1|-
CASSLGTGRSKEQYF
TGCGCCAGCAGCTTGGGGACAGGGCGTAGCAAAGAGCAGTACTTC
>TRBD1|14|TRBJ1-2|TRBV9|many
CASSAEPAQGQFTF
TGTGCCAGCAGCGCAGAACCGGCACAGGGGCAGTTCACCTTC
>TRBD1|14|TRBJ1-1|TRBV5-1|many
CASTPGQGYTEAFF
TGCGCCAGCACCCCGGGACAGGGGTACACTGAAGCTTTCTTT